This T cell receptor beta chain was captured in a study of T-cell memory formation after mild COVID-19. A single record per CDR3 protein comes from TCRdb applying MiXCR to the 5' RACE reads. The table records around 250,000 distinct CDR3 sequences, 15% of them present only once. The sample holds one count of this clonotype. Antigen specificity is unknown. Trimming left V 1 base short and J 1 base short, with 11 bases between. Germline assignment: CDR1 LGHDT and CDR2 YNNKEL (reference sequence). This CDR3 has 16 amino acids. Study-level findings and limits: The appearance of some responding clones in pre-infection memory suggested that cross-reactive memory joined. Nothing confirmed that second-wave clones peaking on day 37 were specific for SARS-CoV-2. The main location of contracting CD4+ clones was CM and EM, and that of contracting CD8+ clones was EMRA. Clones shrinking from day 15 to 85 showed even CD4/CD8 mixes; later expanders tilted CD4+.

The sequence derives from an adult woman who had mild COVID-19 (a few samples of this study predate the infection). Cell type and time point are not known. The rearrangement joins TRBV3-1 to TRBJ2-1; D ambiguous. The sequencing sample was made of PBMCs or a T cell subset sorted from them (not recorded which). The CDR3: CASSQVPPESYNEQFF. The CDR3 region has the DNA TGTGCCAGCAGCCAAGTCCCACCTGAATCCTACAATGAGCAGTTCTTC.